Listed here are 4 T cell receptor beta chains from one sample, sequenced in a study of cytomegalovirus exposure and HLA in healthy donors. The data were produced by immunoSEQ multiplex PCR, yet TCRdb's version contains in-frame clones alone and is incomplete. The sample holds some 170,000 clones, about 85% seen once. Sequenced input: PBMCs. Every receptor here comes from a man aged 25-40 years in good health and CMV-seropositive.

The chain carries TRBV5-1 and TRBJ2-2, with TRBD1 as a possible D gene (5 bases). V lost 0 bases and J 7 bases, leaving 10 bases between the germline ends. The CDR3 contains 14 residues. Per germline, CDR1 SGHRS and CDR2 YFSETQ. The CDR3 spells CASSLGQSNGELFF. The CDR3 region has the DNA TGCGCCAGCAGCTTGGGACAGAGCAACGGGGAGCTGTTTTTT.

The chain employs TRBV7-6 and TRBJ2-2; TRBD1 matches at 7 bases. This CDR3 region has 16 residues. J lost 0 bases, V lost 5 bases, and 6 bases had no gene match. Germline V CDR1 and CDR2: SGHVS, FNYEAQ. For the CDR3, the DNA is TGTGCCAGCAGCCCGACCGGGACAGCGAACACCGGGGAGCTGTTTTTT. Protein product: CASSPTGTANTGELFF.

Here the CDR3 DNA reads TGCGCCAGCAGCCCGATAGCGGGGGGCGTTAGCATTCAGTACTTC. Protein sequence: CASSPIAGGVSIQYF. The gene calls are TRBV4-1 and TRBJ2-4; 10 nucleotides line up with TRBD2. From germline, CDR1 is MGHRA and CDR2 YSYEKL. Unmatched junction bases numbered 9, after V lost 4 bases and J lost 9 bases. This CDR3 spans 15 amino acids.

The table lists this clone with a count of one. The V call is TRBV5-4, the J call TRBJ1-4; 8 nucleotides line up with TRBD1. Germline values: CDR1 SGHNT, CDR2 YYREEE (reference sequence). The CDR3 loop spans 16 amino acids. With 2 bases clipped from V and 4 bases from J, the junction kept 7 bases outside the gene matches. CDR3 region: CASSFYQGAGNEKLFF. The CDR3 region has the DNA TGTGCCAGCAGCTTCTACCAGGGGGCGGGTAATGAAAAACTGTTTTTT.